These 23 T cell receptor beta chains came from one sample sequenced in a study of blood T cell repertoires in COVID-19. Clones were read by immunoSEQ multiplex PCR, and TCRdb kept only the in-frame ones, dropping some. There are around 190,000 clones in the sample; about 88% occur only once, and 15% to 20% lies in the top ten. The sequenced sample was peripheral blood. These receptors were collected from a man in his fifties or sixties with COVID-19, enrolled during active disease.

This chain uses TRBV7-8 with TRBJ1-2; D call uncertain. Germline CDR1 and CDR2: SGHVS and FQNEAQ. CDR3 size: 14 residues. V lost 5 bases and J lost 4, with 14 bases in between. The CDR3 spells CASSPTRGSYGYTF. Written as DNA, the CDR3 is TGTGCCAGCAGCCCGACACGAGGGTCCTATGGCTACACCTTC.

In DNA, the CDR3 is TGTGCCAGCACCTACAGGGTTTCCAAAAACATTCAGTACTTC. This gives the protein CASTYRVSKNIQYF. The chain recombines TRBV6-4 with TRBJ2-4, with a possible D match to TRBD1 (6 bases). The CDR3 spans 14 residues. The V gene's germline CDR1 is MRHNA and CDR2 SNTAGT. Trimming shortened V by 7 bases and J by 2 bases, and 12 bases separated the two germline ends.

The rearrangement links TRBV21-1 to TRBJ2-7; the table's D gene call, TRBD2, was not cross checked with the DNA. TRBV21-1 is a listed pseudogene. The CDR3 consists of 18 residues. CDR3 DNA: TGTGCCAGCAGCAAACGGGGGGGCCCGTGGATCTTCTCCTACGAGCAGTACTTC. This gives the protein CASSKRGGPWIFSYEQYF.

The V gene is TRBV18, the J gene TRBJ2-1, with a tentative D call TRBD2 (5 bases). The CDR3 covers 14 residues. Germline V lookup: CDR1 KGHSH, CDR2 LQKENI. V was cut by 6 bases and J by 4 bases, with 13 bases left in between. In DNA, the CDR3 is TGTGCCAGCTCCCCTCTAGGCGGGTACAATGAGCAGTTCTTC. The encoded protein is CASSPLGGYNEQFF.

This chain uses TRBV29-1 with TRBJ1-3, with 8 bases aligning to TRBD1. Looked up from germline, CDR1 is SQVTM and CDR2 is ANQGSEA. This CDR3 spans 12 amino acids. The CDR3 DNA follows: TGCGGACAGGGTTCGACTGGAAACACCATATATTTT. Translating it yields CGQGSTGNTIYF.

This chain joins TRBV6-5 and TRBJ2-2; D unclear. The germline V and J ends were trimmed by 7 bases and 0 bases, with 12 bases remaining between them. This CDR3 has 15 residues. The germline gives CDR1 MNHEY, CDR2 SVGAGI. CDR3 sequence reads: CASIVVLTNTGELFF. Here the CDR3 DNA reads TGTGCCAGCATCGTAGTCCTAACGAACACCGGGGAGCTGTTTTTT.

This chain links TRBV24-1 with TRBJ2-5, with D tentatively TRBD2 (5 bases). Germline CDR1 and CDR2: KGHDR and SFDVKD. V was clipped by 3 bases and J by 5 bases, with 21 bases between them. The CDR3 spans 17 residues. The CDR3 loop is CATSDAFETGFSETQYF. The CDR3 DNA is TGTGCCACCAGTGATGCTTTTGAGACGGGGTTTTCTGAGACCCAGTACTTC.

The chain has TRBV7-9 and TRBJ2-1, with D unresolved. This CDR3 has 14 amino acids. The germline gives CDR1 SEHNR, CDR2 FQNEAQ (reference sequence). Trimming shortened V by 5 bases and J by 4 bases, and 12 bases separated the two germline ends. The CDR3 DNA is TGTGCCAGCAGCCATGAGGCGCAGTACAATGAGCAGTTCTTC. It encodes CASSHEAQYNEQFF.

The V call is TRBV5-1, the J call TRBJ2-7; TRBD1 matches at 9 bases. Germline CDR1 SGHRS, CDR2 YFSETQ. Trimming took 0 bases from V and 3 from J; bases not matched to a gene: 1. This CDR3 is built from 14 residues. CDR3 region: CASSLGDRVYEQYF. DNA for the CDR3: TGCGCCAGCAGCTTGGGGGACAGGGTCTACGAGCAGTACTTC.

The J gene is TRBJ2-4, the V gene TRBV5-1; 8 positions agree with TRBD1. Per germline, CDR1 SGHRS and CDR2 YFSETQ. This CDR3 has 18 amino acids. After removal of 0 bases from V and 4 bases from J, the junction contained 12 bases not matched to a gene. The CDR3: CASSLGTGLVLPKNIQYF. As DNA, the CDR3 is TGCGCCAGCAGCTTGGGGACAGGGTTGGTACTCCCAAAAAACATTCAGTACTTC.

V is TRBV4-3 and J is TRBJ1-6; D gene uncertain. The V gene's germline CDR1 is LGHNA and CDR2 YSLEER. Trimming stripped 0 bases from V and 9 bases from J, with 12 bases between. The CDR3 spans 15 residues. This CDR3 reads CASSQELQVSSPLHF. The CDR3 nucleotides read TGCGCCAGCAGCCAAGAGCTCCAGGTCAGTTCACCCCTCCACTTT.

V usage is TRBV19 and J usage is TRBJ1-6; D might be TRBD1 (5 bases). Germline V gives CDR1 LNHDA, CDR2 SQIVND (reference sequence). The CDR3 loop spans 18 amino acids. V shed 3 bases and J shed 5 bases, with 20 bases lying between them. In DNA form, the CDR3 reads TGTGCCAGTAGTATGGGACTTCCTCTGGGGTCTAATAATTCACCCCTCCACTTT. Its translation: CASSMGLPLGSNNSPLHF.

This rearrangement joins TRBV28 to TRBJ1-4, with 7 bases lining up with TRBD1. Germline loops: CDR1 MDHEN, CDR2 SYDVKM. V shed 6 bases, J shed 0 bases, and the junction held 10 bases outside the gene matches. CDR3 size: 17 residues. The CDR3 DNA follows: TGTGCCAGCAGAGCCCACACCGGGACAGCAACTAATGAAAAACTGTTTTTT. It is translated as CASRAHTGTATNEKLFF.

The V and J genes are TRBV3-1 (or the pseudogene TRBV3-2) and TRBJ2-5; 7 nucleotides line up with TRBD2. Unmatched junction bases numbered 15, after V lost 0 bases and J lost 5 bases. The CDR3 has 18 amino acids. The V gene's germline CDR1 is LGHDT and CDR2 YNNKEL (reference sequence). CDR3 residues: CASSQELGGRVGVETQYF. The CDR3 nucleotides are TGTGCCAGCAGCCAAGAGCTGGGAGGGAGGGTAGGGGTTGAGACCCAGTACTTC.

The chain combines TRBV7-9 with TRBJ2-2, with 7 bases that match TRBD1. V shed 5 bases, J shed 6 bases, and the junction held 15 bases outside the gene matches. Germline V gives CDR1 SEHNR, CDR2 FQNEAQ (reference sequence). This CDR3 has 17 amino acids. The CDR3 spells CASSQKRQGISAGELFF. The CDR3 DNA sequence: TGTGCCAGCAGCCAAAAGCGACAGGGCATTTCGGCCGGGGAGCTGTTTTTT.

The chain carries TRBV5-4 and TRBJ2-3, with no clear D. The V end was cut by 4 bases, the J end by 3 bases, with 12 bases between. Germline assignment: CDR1 SGHNT and CDR2 YYREEE (reference sequence). The CDR3 covers 14 residues. The CDR3 coding sequence is TGTGCCAGCAGCCTCCCGACCGGGACAGATACGCAGTATTTT. Its protein is CASSLPTGTDTQYF.

The gene calls are TRBV5-1 and TRBJ1-2; 10 bases line up with TRBD1. CDR1 SGHRS and CDR2 YFSETQ come from the germline V gene. The CDR3 contains 16 residues. Trimming cost V 7 bases and J 1 base; bases outside gene matches: 10. CDR3 sequence (DNA): TGCGCCAGCTCCCAGACAGGGGGCGCGGATAACTATGGCTACACCTTC. Translated: CASSQTGGADNYGYTF.

The chain joins TRBV6-5 to TRBJ2-7, with 8 bases matching TRBD1. Germline CDR1 is MNHEY and CDR2 is SVGAGI. This CDR3 has 14 residues. Trimming took 6 bases from V and 3 from J; bases not matched to a gene: 7. In DNA form, the CDR3 reads TGTGCCAGCAGCCTGGACAGGGTTCGCTACGAGCAGTACTTC. It translates to CASSLDRVRYEQYF.

The CDR3 bases are TGTGCCTGGAGTGTAATAGGTGGGGCTGGGGAGACCCAGTACTTC. This codes for CAWSVIGGAGETQYF. V and J are TRBV30 and TRBJ2-5; D perhaps matches TRBD1 (5 bases). This CDR3 has 15 residues. V lost 0 bases and J lost 5, with 16 bases in between. Germline V lookup: CDR1 GTSNPN, CDR2 SVGIG (reference sequence).

The V and J genes are TRBV29-1 and TRBJ2-6; the match to TRBD1 covers 11 bases. The germline gives CDR1 SQVTM, CDR2 ANQGSEA. V gave up 7 bases and J gave up 1 base; unmatched junction bases: 6. The CDR3 length is 16 residues. For the CDR3, the DNA is TGCAGCGCAAGGACAGGGGGCTTTTCTGGGGCCAACGTCCTGACTTTC. Protein product: CSARTGGFSGANVLTF.

This clone has just one count. This sequence joins TRBV18 and TRBJ1-3, with D perhaps TRBD1 (6 bases). V shed 4 bases and J shed 0 bases, with 10 bases lying between them. Germline V lookup: CDR1 KGHSH, CDR2 LQKENI. The CDR3 runs to 15 residues. The DNA of the CDR3 is TGTGCCAGCTCACGAGACAGGACCTCTGGAAACACCATATATTTT. This sequence encodes CASSRDRTSGNTIYF.

The chain employs TRBV5-1 and TRBJ2-3; 12 bases agree with TRBD2. Trimming at V came to 4 bases and at J to 3 bases, leaving 3 bases not matched to a gene. The CDR3 runs 15 residues. Germline values: CDR1 SGHRS, CDR2 YFSETQ. The CDR3 loop reads CASSPSGGGTDTQYF. CDR3 coding DNA: TGCGCCAGCAGCCCTAGCGGGGGGGGGACAGATACGCAGTATTTT. Full variable domain (remainder filled in from reference TRBV5-1 and TRBJ2-3): KAGVTQTPRYLIKTRGQQVTLSCSPISGHRSVSWYQQTPGQGLQFLFEYFSETQRNKGNFPGRFSGRQFSNSRSEMNVSTLELGDSALYLCASSPSGGGTDTQYFGPGTRLTVL.

This chain connects TRBV2 to TRBJ2-3, with TRBD2 matching 9 bases. This CDR3 region has 16 residues. V was clipped by 4 bases and J by 2 bases; unmatched bases: 7. The germline V gene encodes CDR1 SNHLY and CDR2 FYNNEI. CDR3 amino acids: CASSVQREVATDTQYF. In DNA, the CDR3 is TGTGCCAGCAGTGTTCAGCGGGAGGTCGCCACAGATACGCAGTATTTT. Drawing the rest from reference TRBV2 and TRBJ2-3, the complete variable domain is EPEVTQTPSHQVTQMGQEVILRCVPISNHLYFYWYRQILGQKVEFLVSFYNNEISEKSEIFDDQFSVERPDGSNFTLKIRSTKLEDSAMYFCASSVQREVATDTQYFGPGTRLTVL.